The 15 T cell receptor beta chains below all came from one sample that was sequenced in a study of T cells generated in artificial thymic organoids. TCRalpha and TCRbeta libraries were amplified separately by semi-nested PCR with TRAC or TRBC reverse primers. Each CDR3 protein gets one entry after TCRdb re-called the 5' RACE reads with MiXCR. This sample has just under 2,500 distinct CDR3 sequences, with around 11% found just once. Sample: naive CD8+ T cells from the thymus. Subset indicated: CD3+TCRalphabeta+CD8SP T cells; for blood, CD45RO-CCR7+ naive CD8+ T cells. These receptors all stem from a human donor who gave cord blood stem cells for thymic organoid culture, a cardiac surgery patient who gave postnatal thymus, or a blood donor (not recorded which).

By sample share, this clonotype is large (0.1 to 1%). The CDR3 is CAIGLGDRYEQYF. In DNA form, the CDR3 reads TGTGCCATCGGACTGGGGGATCGGTACGAGCAGTACTTC. The chain has TRBV27 and TRBJ2-7, with D perhaps being TRBD1 or TRBD2 (5 bases each). The V end lost 10 bases, the J end lost 4 bases, and 17 bases lay between the germline ends. This CDR3 has 13 amino acids. CDR1 MNHEY and CDR2 SMNVEV come from the germline V gene (reference sequence).

This clonotype is labeled medium-sized (0.01 to 0.1%). V and J are TRBV5-5 and TRBJ1-2; D is possibly TRBD1 (5 bases). CDR3 size: 15 residues. V dropped 4 bases and J dropped 8 bases, with 21 bases sitting between them. Germline V gene data show CDR1 as SGHKS and CDR2 as YYEKEE (reference sequence). The CDR3: CASSPETRGLLGYTF. The CDR3 coding sequence is TGTGCCAGCAGCCCAGAAACCCGGGGGTTGTTGGGCTACACCTTC. Looking up the rest from reference TRBV5-5 and TRBJ1-2 gives the full variable domain: DAGVTQSPTHLIKTRGQQVTLRCSPISGHKSVSWYQQVLGQGPQFIFQYYEKEERGRGNFPDRFSARQFPNYSSELNVNALLLGDSALYLCASSPETRGLLGYTFGSGTRLTVV.

By share, this clonotype counts as medium-sized (0.01 to 0.1%). The chain's CDR3 is CASSQATYTEAFF. CDR3 DNA sequence: TGCGCCAGCAGCCAAGCTACCTACACTGAAGCTTTCTTT. The chain links TRBV4-1 to TRBJ1-1; no definite D call. The CDR3 has 13 amino acids. Germline V gives CDR1 MGHRA, CDR2 YSYEKL. V was pared by 1 base and J by 3 bases, with 6 bases between.

Details on this clonotype: A much larger clone differs from this one at a single base, so this may be a read error. The genes are TRBV4-1 and TRBJ2-2; the D is unclear. This CDR3 is built from 16 residues. In germline, CDR1 is MGHRA, CDR2 YSYEKL. The V and J ends lost 8 bases and 6 bases respectively, with 22 bases between them. CDR3 region: CASGLHLLGLAGELFF. The DNA of the CDR3 is TGCGCCAGCGGCCTCCATTTGTTGGGTTTGGCCGGGGAGCTGTTTTTT.

The count of this clonotype is one. The chain links TRBV20-1 to TRBJ2-2; D is unclear. Per germline, CDR1 DFQATT and CDR2 SNEGSKA (reference sequence). V was clipped by 7 bases and J by 1 base, with 22 bases between them. This CDR3 comprises 17 residues. This CDR3 reads CSGINAEYMGNTGELFF. The CDR3 nucleotides read TGCAGTGGTATCAACGCAGAGTACATGGGGAACACCGGGGAGCTGTTTTTT.

Worth noting for this clonotype: This may be a read error, as it is one base from a much larger clone. The rearrangement links TRBV2 to TRBJ2-1, with 8 bases aligning to TRBD2. Germline V CDR1 and CDR2: SNHLY, FYNNEI. CDR3 size: 18 residues. The CDR3 reads CPSSGSRRYGGAVYEQFF. The CDR3 DNA reads as TGTCCCAGCAGCGGATCTCGACGTTACGGGGGGGCTGTCTATGAGCAGTTCTTC.

Regarding this clonotype: A much bigger clone sits one base away, suggesting this may be a read error. This chain uses TRBV10-3 with TRBJ1-1, with D possibly matching TRBD1 (5 bases). V lost 2 bases and J lost 6, with 22 bases in between. From germline, CDR1 is ENHRY and CDR2 SYGVKD. This CDR3 comprises 17 residues. CDR3 region: CAISELLTVAGIAEAFF. The CDR3 coding sequence is TGTGCCATCAGTGAGCTACTCACGGTGGCAGGGATCGCTGAAGCTTTCTTT.

By frequency in the sample, this clonotype is medium-sized. V gene TRBV2 combines with J gene TRBJ2-7; no reliable D call. This CDR3 has 10 residues. The germline V gene encodes CDR1 SNHLY and CDR2 FYNNEI. V was shortened by 8 bases and J by 9 bases, with 11 bases between the two germline ends. CDR3 loop: CASRLRGQYV. In nucleotides, the CDR3 is TGTGCCAGCCGCCTACGAGGGCAGTACGTC.

This clonotype is termed medium-sized. The J gene is TRBJ2-7, the V gene TRBV5-4; D is perhaps TRBD1 (6 bases). V dropped 4 bases and J dropped 6 bases, with 26 bases sitting between them. The CDR3 has 17 amino acids. Germline CDR1 and CDR2: SGHNT and YYREEE (reference sequence). CDR3 region: CASSRRGQPITLSEQYF. CDR3 nucleotide sequence: TGTGCCAGCAGCCGCCGAGGACAGCCGATAACCTTATCCGAGCAGTACTTC.

This clonotype is labeled medium-sized. The chain uses TRBV4-1 and TRBJ1-5; D is ambiguous. This CDR3 has 14 amino acids. The ends were cut back, 1 base at V and 6 bases at J, with 10 bases in the middle. Looked up from germline, CDR1 is MGHRA and CDR2 is YSYEKL. The CDR3 DNA is TGCGCCAGCAGCCAAGTCGAGGGAGCTCAGCCCCAGCATTTT. It yields the protein CASSQVEGAQPQHF.

This clonotype rates as medium-sized. The V call is TRBV27, the J call TRBJ1-5, with 7 bases matching TRBD1. Germline V CDR1 and CDR2: MNHEY, SMNVEV (reference sequence). The CDR3 sequence is 11 residues long. The CDR3 DNA reads TGTGCAGCAGGGGGATTCCAGCCCCAGCATTTT. This encodes CAAGGFQPQHF.

By proportion, this clonotype is medium-sized. This chain links TRBV5-1 with TRBJ2-2; TRBD1 agrees at 7 bases. V was clipped by 0 bases and J by 5 bases; unmatched bases: 7. Germline V gene data show CDR1 as SGHRS and CDR2 as YFSETQ. The CDR3 has 16 amino acids. The CDR3: CASSLDRGPGTGELFF. The CDR3 DNA sequence: TGCGCCAGCAGCTTGGACAGGGGCCCGGGGACCGGGGAGCTGTTTTTT.

By share, this clonotype counts as medium-sized. This sequence joins TRBV12-3 or TRBV12-4 and TRBJ2-1; D perhaps matches TRBD2 (6 bases). The CDR3 is made up of 13 amino acids. V was pared by 6 bases and J by 8 bases, with 14 bases between. The CDR3 here is CASSQTSPHEQFF. The DNA of the CDR3 is TGTGCCAGCAGCCAGACTAGTCCCCATGAGCAGTTCTTC.

This clonotype is medium-sized within its sample. This sequence joins TRBV6-5 and TRBJ1-1; D unresolved. Trimming took off 2 bases at V and 4 bases at J, with 11 bases between the two ends. Germline CDR1 reads MNHEY; CDR2 reads SVGAGI. The CDR3 runs to 14 residues. The CDR3 DNA is TGTGCCAGCAGTTACGAGGGAGGTCGCACTGAAGCTTTCTTT. As protein: CASSYEGGRTEAFF.

This clonotype is judged medium-sized. V gene TRBV12-3 or TRBV12-4 combines with J gene TRBJ1-2, with 8 bases lining up with TRBD1. This CDR3 comprises 16 residues. V shed 4 bases, J shed 8 bases, and the junction held 15 bases outside the gene matches. The CDR3 DNA reads as TGTGCCAGCAGTTCGGGCCTCGGACAGGGAAACGGAGGCTACACCTTC. Protein sequence: CASSSGLGQGNGGYTF.